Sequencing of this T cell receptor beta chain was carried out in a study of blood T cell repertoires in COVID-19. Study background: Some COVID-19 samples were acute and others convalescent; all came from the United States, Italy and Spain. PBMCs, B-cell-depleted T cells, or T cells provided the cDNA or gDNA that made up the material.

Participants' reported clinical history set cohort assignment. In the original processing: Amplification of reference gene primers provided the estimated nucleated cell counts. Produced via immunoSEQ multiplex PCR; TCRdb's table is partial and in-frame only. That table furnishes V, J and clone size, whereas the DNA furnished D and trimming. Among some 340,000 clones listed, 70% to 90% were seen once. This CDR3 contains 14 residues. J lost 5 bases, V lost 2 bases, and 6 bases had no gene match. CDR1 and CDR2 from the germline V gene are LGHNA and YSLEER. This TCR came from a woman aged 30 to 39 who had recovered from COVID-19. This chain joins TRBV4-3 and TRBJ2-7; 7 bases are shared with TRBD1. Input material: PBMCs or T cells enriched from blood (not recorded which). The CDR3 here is CASSQLGQLNEQYF. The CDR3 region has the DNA TGCGCCAGCAGCCAATTGGGACAGTTGAACGAGCAGTACTTC.